The 14 T cell receptor beta chains in this list originate from one sample, sequenced in a study of beta chain features in type 1 diabetes. Study-level results: In every one of the four CD4+ subsets, TCRB CDR3s were moderately but significantly shorter in Type 1 diabetes patients.

Reverse transcribing all isolated RNA meant expressed TCRB transcripts were sequenced. Clones were sequenced by immunoSEQ multiplex PCR, and TCRdb holds only the in-frame ones, with some missing. The table has over 40,000 clones, approximately 61% seen once. No antigen is known for these receptors. The sequencing input was Tregs from blood. The receptor set was obtained from a man under 40 with type 1 diabetes. Some clones in this sample may be carry-over from other donors' samples.

The chain combines TRBV10-2 with TRBJ2-2; unclear D gene. The V end was cut by 7 bases, the J end by 0 bases, with 15 bases between. Per the germline V gene, CDR1 is WSHSY and CDR2 is SAAADI. The CDR3 length is 16 residues. The CDR3 reads CASKGWADPNTGELFF. The CDR3, as DNA: TGCGCCAGCAAAGGTTGGGCAGACCCGAACACCGGGGAGCTGTTTTTT.

CDR3 DNA sequence: TGTGCCAGCAGCCCTACCCTAGATTCGAAGAATGAGCAGTTCTTC. Translation gives CASSPTLDSKNEQFF. The chain joins TRBV7-3 to TRBJ2-1; D not resolved. Germline CDR1 is SGHTA and CDR2 is FQGTGA. The V and J ends lost 5 bases and 7 bases respectively, with 18 bases between them. The CDR3 covers 15 residues. Combining the CDR3 with reference TRBV7-3 and TRBJ2-1 gives the whole variable domain GAGVSQTPSNKVTEKGKYVELRCDPISGHTALYWYRQSLGQGPEFLIYFQGTGAADDSGLPNDRFFAVRPEGSVSTLKIQRTERGDSAVYLCASSPTLDSKNEQFFGPGTRLTVL.

The V call is TRBV7-3, the J call TRBJ2-1; 9 bases fit TRBD2. The CDR3 is 15 amino acids. Germline V gene lookup returns CDR1 SGHTA and CDR2 FQGTGA. J was trimmed by 4 bases and V by 5 bases; bases with no gene match: 6. CDR3 bases: TGTGCCAGCAGCCACGGACTAGCGCGATACAATGAGCAGTTCTTC. Its protein product is CASSHGLARYNEQFF.

This clone was seen only a few times. The chain couples TRBV10-3 to TRBJ1-2; 7 positions match TRBD1. Germline lookup yields CDR1 ENHRY and CDR2 SYGVKD. Trimming took 2 bases from V and 4 from J; bases not matched to a gene: 10. This CDR3 has 16 amino acids. CDR3 region: CAISEAGTAALYGYTF. CDR3 DNA sequence: TGTGCCATCAGTGAGGCTGGGACAGCCGCCCTCTATGGCTACACCTTC.

This clone was recorded a few times. The chain is built from TRBV10-1 and TRBJ2-3, with 8 bases fitting TRBD2. V was clipped by 2 bases and J by 8 bases; unmatched bases: 9. Germline V gene sequence: CDR1 WNHNN, CDR2 SYGVQD (reference sequence). This CDR3 contains 15 residues. CDR3: CASSEPGLGDGTQYF. In nucleotides, the CDR3 is TGCGCCAGCAGTGAGCCGGGACTAGGAGACGGTACGCAGTATTTT.

The rearrangement uses TRBV6-5 and TRBJ2-2, with a tentative D call TRBD1 (5 bases). The CDR3 length is 12 residues. Germline V gives CDR1 MNHEY, CDR2 SVGAGI. The V end lost 6 bases, the J end lost 7 bases, and 9 bases lay between the germline ends. DNA of the CDR3: TGTGCCAGCAGCGGAAGGGGCGGGGAGCTGTTTTTT. This translates into CASSGRGGELFF.

The gene calls are TRBV18 and TRBJ1-4, with D perhaps matching TRBD1 (6 bases). The germline V gene has CDR1 KGHSH and CDR2 LQKENI. The length of the CDR3 is 15 residues. Trimming left V 3 bases short and J 3 bases short, with 11 bases between. The chain's CDR3 is CASSPSRGPNEKLFF. The CDR3 DNA is TGTGCCAGCTCACCCTCCAGGGGACCTAATGAAAAACTGTTTTTT.

V is TRBV2 and J is TRBJ2-3; 9 bases match TRBD2. Unmatched junction bases numbered 9, after V lost 2 bases and J lost 3 bases. Germline CDR1 is SNHLY and CDR2 is FYNNEI. There are 17 residues in the CDR3. The DNA for the CDR3 is TGTGCCAGCAGTGAATCGGGCGGGGGGGCGAAAACAGATACGCAGTATTTT. This gives the protein CASSESGGGAKTDTQYF.

The genes are TRBV5-1 and TRBJ2-1; TRBD1 aligns across 8 bases. The J segment lost 4 bases and the V segment lost 2 bases, leaving 5 bases of the junction unmatched. Germline V gene lookup returns CDR1 SGHRS and CDR2 YFSETQ. The CDR3 has 15 amino acids. CDR3 region: CASSFTGTGYNEQFF. The CDR3 bases are TGCGCCAGCAGCTTCACCGGGACAGGATACAATGAGCAGTTCTTC.

J is TRBJ2-3 and V is TRBV7-9; 9 positions agree with TRBD2. The junction had 9 bases not matched to a gene; V was cut back by 0 bases and J by 5 bases. This CDR3 has 17 amino acids. The germline CDR1 and CDR2 sequences are SEHNR and FQNEAQ (reference sequence). The CDR3 nucleotides are TGTGCCAGCAGCTTAGCGCTGTTAGCGGGGGAGGGAGATACGCAGTATTTT. Translation: CASSLALLAGEGDTQYF.

This chain uses TRBV20-1 with TRBJ2-1; D call uncertain. The CDR3 runs to 11 residues. V was trimmed by 4 bases and J by 4 bases, leaving 5 bases between them. Germline-derived CDR1 and CDR2 are DFQATT and SNEGSKA (reference sequence). The CDR3 loop reads CSAINYNEQFF. The CDR3 DNA is TGCAGTGCTATTAATTACAATGAGCAGTTCTTC.

V gene TRBV29-1 combines with J gene TRBJ1-5; the D gene is possibly TRBD1 (6 bases). V lost 4 bases and J lost 4, with 11 bases in between. Germline V CDR1 and CDR2: SQVTM, ANQGSEA. The length of the CDR3 is 13 residues. This CDR3 is CSVVTGPNQPQHF. In DNA form, the CDR3 reads TGCAGCGTTGTGACAGGTCCTAATCAGCCCCAGCATTTT.

The chain has TRBV10-1 and TRBJ2-3; 8 nucleotides agree with TRBD2. The germline CDR1 and CDR2 sequences are WNHNN and SYGVQD (reference sequence). V was clipped by 6 bases and J by 1 base; unmatched bases: 12. The CDR3 extends over 17 amino acids. The CDR3 region is CASSDAPGAGGTDTQYF. CDR3 DNA sequence: TGCGCCAGCAGCGATGCTCCGGGAGCGGGGGGCACAGATACGCAGTATTTT.

This clone occurred a few times. The V gene is TRBV11-1, the J gene TRBJ2-3; the match to TRBD2 covers 8 bases. Germline CDR1 SGHAT, CDR2 FQDESV (reference sequence). J was trimmed by 1 base and V by 2 bases; bases with no gene match: 2. The CDR3 has 15 residues. The DNA of the CDR3 is TGTGCCAGCAGCTTACGTAGCGGGGGCACAGATACGCAGTATTTT. Amino acid sequence: CASSLRSGGTDTQYF.